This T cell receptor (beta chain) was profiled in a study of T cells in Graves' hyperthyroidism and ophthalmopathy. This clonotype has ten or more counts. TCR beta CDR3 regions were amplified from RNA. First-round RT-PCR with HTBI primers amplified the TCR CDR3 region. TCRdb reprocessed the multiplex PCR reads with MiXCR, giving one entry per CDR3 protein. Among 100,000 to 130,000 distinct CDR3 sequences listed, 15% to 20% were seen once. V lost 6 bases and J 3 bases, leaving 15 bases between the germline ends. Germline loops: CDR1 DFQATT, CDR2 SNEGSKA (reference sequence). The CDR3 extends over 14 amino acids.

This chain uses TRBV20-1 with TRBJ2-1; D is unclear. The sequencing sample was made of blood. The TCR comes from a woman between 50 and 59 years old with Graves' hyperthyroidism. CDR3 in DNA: TGCAGTGCGTGGCTAGTGTCCTACTACAATGAGCAGTTCTTC. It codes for CSAWLVSYYNEQFF.